These 30 T cell receptor beta chains were sequenced from one sample in a study of identical twins. In TCRdb, the 5' RACE reads were re-called with MiXCR into one record per CDR3 protein. The sample has more than 250,000 distinct CDR3 sequences; more than 6.5% are singletons. The sample was also linked to a second study, of yellow fever vaccine responses in identical twins.

Sequences were obtained from memory (CD45RO+) T cells sorted from blood. The origin of the receptors is a woman between 18 and 29 years old in good health.

The sample holds a few counts of this clonotype. The chain uses TRBV20-1 and TRBJ2-5; D not resolved. The CDR3 consists of 12 residues. The germline V gene encodes CDR1 DFQATT and CDR2 SNEGSKA (reference sequence). Trimming shortened V by 6 bases and J by 2 bases, and 10 bases separated the two germline ends. The chain's CDR3 is CSATPDQETQYF. DNA of the CDR3: TGCAGTGCCACACCCGATCAAGAGACCCAGTACTTC.

This clonotype was seen repeatedly, ten times or more. The chain carries TRBV12-3 or TRBV12-4 and TRBJ2-2; D gene ambiguous. Trimming took off 3 bases at V and 0 bases at J, with 8 bases between the two ends. This CDR3 is 15 amino acids long. In nucleotides, the CDR3 is TGTGCCAGCAGTTTGAGACATTCGAACACCGGGGAGCTGTTTTTT. It is translated as CASSLRHSNTGELFF.

This clonotype came up many times. The genes are TRBV12-3 or TRBV12-4 and TRBJ2-7; 12 bases align to TRBD2. Trimming at V came to 5 bases and at J to 3 bases, leaving 8 bases not matched to a gene. The CDR3 extends over 16 amino acids. The CDR3 sequence: CASSTRRTSGIYEQYF. CDR3 bases: TGTGCCAGCAGTACAAGACGGACTAGCGGGATCTACGAGCAGTACTTC.

V and J are TRBV12-5 and TRBJ2-3, with TRBD1 matching over 7 bases. This CDR3 spans 14 amino acids. Germline V gives CDR1 LGHNT, CDR2 FRNRAP. After removal of 5 bases from V and 3 bases from J, the junction contained 5 bases not matched to a gene. In DNA form, the CDR3 reads TGTGCTAGTGGTCGACAGGGATGGACAGATACGCAGTATTTT. Residues: CASGRQGWTDTQYF.

The sample holds many counts of this clonotype. This chain uses TRBV14 with TRBJ2-1, with unresolved D. The CDR3 runs to 16 residues. CDR1 and CDR2 from the germline V gene are SGHDN and FVKESK. Between the trimmed V and J ends, which lost 4 bases and 0 bases, there was a span of 13 bases. For the CDR3, the DNA is TGTGCCAGCAGCCCACGTCGTCCGAGCTCCTACAATGAGCAGTTCTTC. Amino acids: CASSPRRPSSYNEQFF.

This clonotype occurred many times. J is TRBJ2-3 and V is TRBV5-1; the D is unclear. The CDR3 loop spans 14 amino acids. Trimming took off 4 bases at V and 1 base at J, with 10 bases between the two ends. Germline V gene lookup returns CDR1 SGHRS and CDR2 YFSETQ. The CDR3 is CASSPTAGTDTQYF. The DNA for the CDR3 is TGCGCCAGCAGCCCCACGGCGGGCACAGATACGCAGTATTTT.

This clonotype was detected only a few times. The rearrangement links TRBV10-3 to TRBJ2-2; no clear D gene. The CDR3 spans 12 residues. CDR1 ENHRY and CDR2 SYGVKD come from the germline V gene. V was shortened by 10 bases and J by 3 bases, with 9 bases between the two germline ends. CDR3 coding DNA: TGTGCCACCCAGCAGTACACCGGGGAGCTGTTTTTT. Translated, it gives CATQQYTGELFF.

In this sample, this clonotype turned up many times. This chain connects TRBV5-6 to TRBJ1-6; 8 positions match TRBD1. The CDR3 is 15 residues long. The trim removed 1 base at V and 7 bases at J, leaving 4 bases unmatched. Germline CDR1 is SGHDT and CDR2 is YYEEEE. CDR3 coding DNA: TGTGCCAGCAGCTTGCCAGGGGGCGTAAATTCACCCCTCCACTTT. This translates into CASSLPGGVNSPLHF.

The V call is TRBV25-1, the J call TRBJ2-1; 11 bases fit TRBD1. This CDR3 is 15 amino acids long. Per germline, CDR1 MGHDK and CDR2 SYGVNS. The V segment lost 2 bases and the J segment 7 bases; nucleotides outside the gene matches: 4. The CDR3 sequence is CASSERGTGGNEQFF. In DNA form, the CDR3 reads TGTGCCAGCAGTGAAAGGGGGACAGGGGGGAATGAGCAGTTCTTC.

The V gene is TRBV21-1, the J gene TRBJ1-5; the D segment call TRBD1 is taken from the table without a DNA check. TRBV21-1 is annotated as a pseudogene. The CDR3 runs 16 residues. CDR3 amino acids: CASSGLDRGRVQPQHF. CDR3 in DNA: TGTGCCAGCAGCGGACTGGACAGGGGGAGGGTGCAGCCCCAGCATTTT.

This clonotype was counted many times. The chain carries TRBV2 and TRBJ2-1, with D maybe TRBD2 (6 bases). The V gene's germline CDR1 is SNHLY and CDR2 FYNNEI. There are 15 residues in the CDR3. V was shortened by 8 bases and J by 3 bases, with 17 bases between the two germline ends. The CDR3 DNA reads TGTGCCAGCCCCCGTCGGGCTAGCGACTACAATGAGCAGTTCTTC. It translates to CASPRRASDYNEQFF.

At least ten counts were recorded for this clonotype. For the CDR3, the DNA is TGTGCCAGCAGCTTAACGCTGGACAATGAGCAGTTCTTC. It yields the protein CASSLTLDNEQFF. J is TRBJ2-1 and V is TRBV7-3; no reliable D call. CDR3 length equals 13 residues. CDR1 SGHTA and CDR2 FQGTGA come from the germline V gene. V was pared by 0 bases and J by 5 bases, with 5 bases between.

The table lists this clonotype with many counts. The chain couples TRBV4-1 to TRBJ2-1, with 10 nucleotides matching TRBD2. Germline CDR1 reads MGHRA; CDR2 reads YSYEKL. The J segment lost 6 bases and the V segment lost 5 bases, leaving 7 bases of the junction unmatched. There are 15 residues in the CDR3. The CDR3 bases are TGCGCCAGCAGCTCTAGCGGGAGCTTGGTCAATGAGCAGTTCTTC. This translates into CASSSSGSLVNEQFF.

This clonotype was observed many times. This chain connects TRBV15 to TRBJ2-2; 9 bases fit TRBD1. Germline CDR1 reads LNHNV; CDR2 reads YYDKDF (reference sequence). The CDR3 runs to 16 residues. The V segment lost 1 base and the J segment 1 base; nucleotides outside the gene matches: 1. CDR3 sequence reads: CATSRAGQGNTGELFF. DNA of the CDR3: TGTGCCACCAGCAGAGCGGGACAGGGGAACACCGGGGAGCTGTTTTTT.

The CDR3 DNA reads as TGTGCCAGCAGCCCAGACAGGGATCTGCTTCCTGGAAACACCATATATTTT. The encoded protein is CASSPDRDLLPGNTIYF. J is TRBJ1-3 and V is TRBV11-2; 7 bases agree with TRBD1. Germline V gives CDR1 SGHAT, CDR2 FQNNGV. This CDR3 region has 17 residues. Losses at the gene ends were 5 bases for V and 2 bases for J; bases not matched to a gene: 12.

Many counts were recorded for this clonotype. V is TRBV28 and J is TRBJ2-1, with 11 positions matching TRBD2. CDR3 size: 16 residues. The V gene end was trimmed by 6 bases and the J gene end by 3 bases; junction bases not matched to a gene: 7. Germline CDR1 and CDR2: MDHEN and SYDVKM. Written as DNA, the CDR3 is TGTGCCAGCAGGAAAGACCTAGCGGGGGGCTACAATGAGCAGTTCTTC. This codes for CASRKDLAGGYNEQFF.

This clonotype was seen a few times. The CDR3 loop is CASGLGSRGAKETQYF. DNA for the CDR3: TGTGCTAGTGGTTTGGGGTCTCGAGGAGCAAAAGAGACCCAGTACTTC. J is TRBJ2-5 and V is TRBV12-5; no reliable D call. V was pared by 1 base and J by 3 bases, with 15 bases between. The CDR3 covers 16 residues. Germline assignment: CDR1 LGHNT and CDR2 FRNRAP.

The table lists this clonotype with many counts. The genes are TRBV12-3 or TRBV12-4 and TRBJ1-6; D is perhaps TRBD1 (5 bases). The CDR3 totals 15 residues. Trimming took 3 bases from V and 5 from J, leaving 11 bases between them. CDR3 in amino acids: CASSFLGTNNSPLHF. CDR3 DNA: TGTGCCAGCAGTTTCTTAGGGACCAATAATTCACCCCTCCACTTT.

This sequence joins TRBV6-1 and TRBJ1-6; 8 nucleotides match TRBD1. Germline V lookup: CDR1 MNHNS, CDR2 SASEGT. The CDR3 spans 15 residues. Trimming took 7 bases from V and 8 from J; bases not matched to a gene: 10. The CDR3, as DNA: TGTGCCAGCAAAAAAAGGACAGGGCGGGATTCACCCCTCCACTTT. Protein: CASKKRTGRDSPLHF.

This clonotype was found many times. The chain combines TRBV2 with TRBJ1-4, with TRBD1 matching over 7 bases. The ends lost 8 bases at V and 3 bases at J; junction bases unmatched: 6. Germline CDR1 and CDR2: SNHLY and FYNNEI. The CDR3 length is 14 residues. The CDR3 region has the DNA TGTGCCAGCGTAGCCGGGACAGCTAATGAAAAACTGTTTTTT. Its translation: CASVAGTANEKLFF.

This sequence joins TRBV7-9 and TRBJ1-4; weak D call: TRBD1 (6 bases). CDR1 and CDR2 (germline): SEHNR, FQNEAQ (reference sequence). CDR3 size: 15 residues. Trimming removed 6 bases from V and 5 bases from J, with 16 bases in between. CDR3: CASRLQGGTNEKLFF. The CDR3 DNA follows: TGTGCCAGCAGACTACAGGGAGGGACCAATGAAAAACTGTTTTTT. Full variable domain (remainder filled in from reference TRBV7-9 and TRBJ1-4): DTGVSQNPRHKITKRGQNVTFRCDPISEHNRLYWYRQTLGQGPEFLTYFQNEAQLEKSRLLSDRFSAERPKGSFSTLEIQRTEQGDSAMYLCASRLQGGTNEKLFFGSGTQLSVL.

There are many counts of this clonotype. This chain uses TRBV3-1 with TRBJ2-7, with D unresolved. The germline V and J ends were trimmed by 1 base and 4 bases, with 2 bases remaining between them. The V gene's germline CDR1 is LGHDT and CDR2 YNNKEL (reference sequence). The CDR3 spans 11 residues. Here the CDR3 DNA reads TGTGCCAGCAGCCAAGCATACGAGCAGTACTTC. It codes for CASSQAYEQYF.

This rearrangement joins TRBV12-3 or TRBV12-4 to TRBJ2-1; D perhaps matches TRBD2 (6 bases). This CDR3 is built from 16 residues. Trimming shortened V by 5 bases and J by 1 base, and 15 bases separated the two germline ends. The CDR3 DNA is TGTGCCAGCAGTCCGCCCTTAGCGGTTTCCTACAATGAGCAGTTCTTC. This translates into CASSPPLAVSYNEQFF.

This clonotype was seen ten or more times. CDR3 loop: CSAEDPRSGNTIYF. The CDR3 bases are TGCAGTGCAGAGGACCCACGATCTGGAAACACCATATATTTT. The V and J genes are TRBV20-1 and TRBJ1-3; unclear D gene. The CDR3 contains 14 residues. Trimming shortened V by 6 bases and J by 1 base, and 13 bases separated the two germline ends. Germline lookup yields CDR1 DFQATT and CDR2 SNEGSKA (reference sequence).

V is TRBV28 and J is TRBJ2-6; D gene unclear. CDR3 length: 13 amino acids. Looked up from germline, CDR1 is MDHEN and CDR2 is SYDVKM. V shed 7 bases and J shed 4 bases, with 8 bases lying between them. As DNA, the CDR3 is TGTGCCAGCACCCCGGTGGGGGCCAACGTCCTGACTTTC. Translating gives CASTPVGANVLTF.

This clonotype came up many times. The rearrangement links TRBV24-1 to TRBJ2-1; 7 bases match TRBD1. Germline loops: CDR1 KGHDR, CDR2 SFDVKD. The V gene end was trimmed by 3 bases and the J gene end by 6 bases; junction bases not matched to a gene: 4. The CDR3 contains 14 residues. CDR3 nucleotides: TGTGCCACCAGTGATCCAACAGGGGTCAATGAGCAGTTCTTC. Its protein is CATSDPTGVNEQFF.

This clonotype was counted at least ten times. The rearrangement joins TRBV18 to TRBJ2-7; TRBD1 is a possible D gene (6 bases). Trimming stripped 3 bases from V and 3 bases from J, with 15 bases between. Looked up from germline, CDR1 is KGHSH and CDR2 is LQKENI. The CDR3 is 15 amino acids. CDR3 amino acids: CASSPPLAGVYEQYF. The CDR3 DNA reads as TGTGCCAGCTCACCGCCCCTGGCAGGGGTCTACGAGCAGTACTTC.

This clonotype was found many times. The chain links TRBV6-5 to TRBJ2-2, with D uncertain. Trimming cost V 6 bases and J 8 bases, with 7 bases left between them. The CDR3 is 11 residues long. CDR1 is MNHEY, CDR2 SVGAGI, per germline. The CDR3 DNA reads as TGTGCCAGCAGCTACCTGGGGGAGCTGTTTTTT. It codes for CASSYLGELFF.

This rearrangement joins TRBV28 to TRBJ2-7, with D perhaps matching TRBD1 or TRBD2 (6 bases each). Trimming took 7 bases from V and 6 from J, leaving 22 bases between them. The germline V gene encodes CDR1 MDHEN and CDR2 SYDVKM. The CDR3 is 15 residues long. The CDR3 loop reads CASNTPTGGLGEQYF. The CDR3 DNA follows: TGTGCCAGCAACACCCCGACAGGAGGGCTTGGCGAGCAGTACTTC.

This clonotype was seen ten or more times. The V and J genes are TRBV29-1 and TRBJ1-1, with D maybe TRBD1 (5 bases). Per germline, CDR1 SQVTM and CDR2 ANQGSEA. This CDR3 comprises 11 residues. V gave up 7 bases and J gave up 7 bases, with 13 bases separating them. The CDR3 DNA reads TGCAGCGCCGATAGGGGTTTTGAAGCTTTCTTT. This encodes CSADRGFEAFF.